Presented here are 3 T cell receptor beta chains from one specimen sequenced in a study of blood T cells in healthy people across ages. Through a sample-barcoded 5' primer and a J-beta primer mix, a second PCR was run for about 7 to 12 cycles. One entry per CDR3 protein results from TCRdb running MiXCR on the 5' RACE reads. The sample lists about 640,000 distinct CDR3 sequences, under 30% occurring once. The specimen sequenced was blood. These receptors all stem from a woman aged 80 or over in good health.

Points on this clonotype: This may come from a read error, since a much larger clone is one base off. The CDR3 DNA is TGTGCCAGCAGAGGGACAGGGGCACGTCAGCCCCAGCATTTT. This codes for CASRGTGARQPQHF. The chain has TRBV6-2 or TRBV6-3 and TRBJ1-5, with 10 bases that match TRBD1. CDR3 size: 14 residues. Germline trimming cut 6 bases from V and 6 bases from J; bases unmatched to any gene: 5. Germline CDR1 and CDR2: MNHEY and SVGEGT.

This chain joins TRBV7-2 and TRBJ1-5; TRBD1 agrees at 8 bases. This CDR3 has 14 residues. Unmatched junction bases numbered 10, after V lost 10 bases and J lost 5 bases. Germline V gene lookup returns CDR1 SGHTA and CDR2 FQGNSA. CDR3 in amino acids: CAISVDREDQPQHF. In DNA, the CDR3 is TGTGCCATCAGTGTGGACAGGGAAGATCAGCCCCAGCATTTT.

The chain is built from TRBV29-1 and TRBJ1-3, with TRBD1 matching over 8 bases. Germline V gives CDR1 SQVTM, CDR2 ANQGSEA. The CDR3 totals 15 residues. V lost 6 bases, J lost 6 bases, and 13 bases stayed unmatched. The CDR3 sequence: CSVASPTGVENTIYF. The CDR3 bases are TGCAGCGTCGCGAGTCCGACAGGGGTTGAAAACACCATATATTTT.